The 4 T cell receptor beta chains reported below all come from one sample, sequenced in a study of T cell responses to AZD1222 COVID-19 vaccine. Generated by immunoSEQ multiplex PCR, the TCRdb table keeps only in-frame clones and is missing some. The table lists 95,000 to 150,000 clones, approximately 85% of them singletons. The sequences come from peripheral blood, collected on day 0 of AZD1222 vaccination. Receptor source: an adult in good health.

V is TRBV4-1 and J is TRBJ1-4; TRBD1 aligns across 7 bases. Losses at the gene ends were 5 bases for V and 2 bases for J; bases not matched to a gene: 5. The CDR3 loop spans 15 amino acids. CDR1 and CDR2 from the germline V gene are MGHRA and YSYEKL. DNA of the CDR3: TGCGCCAGCAGCAAAACAGGGGCCACTAATGAAAAACTGTTTTTT. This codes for CASSKTGATNEKLFF.

The CDR3 DNA follows: TGTGCCAGTAGTATTAGAAGGGACAATCAGCCCCAGCATTTT. The encoded protein is CASSIRRDNQPQHF. This chain connects TRBV19 to TRBJ1-5; D is uncertain. The CDR3 consists of 14 residues. The V gene lost 3 bases and the J gene lost 3 bases, with 9 bases spanning the gap. Germline assignment: CDR1 LNHDA and CDR2 SQIVND (reference sequence).

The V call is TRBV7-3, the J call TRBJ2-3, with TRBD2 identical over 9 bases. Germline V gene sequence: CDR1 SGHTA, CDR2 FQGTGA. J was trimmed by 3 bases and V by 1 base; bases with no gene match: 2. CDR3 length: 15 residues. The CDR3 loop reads CASSLSGGATDTQYF. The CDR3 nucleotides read TGTGCCAGCAGCTTAAGCGGGGGGGCGACAGATACGCAGTATTTT. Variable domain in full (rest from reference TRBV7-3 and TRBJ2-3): GAGVSQTPSNKVTEKGKYVELRCDPISGHTALYWYRQSLGQGPEFLIYFQGTGAADDSGLPNDRFFAVRPEGSVSTLKIQRTERGDSAVYLCASSLSGGATDTQYFGPGTRLTVL.

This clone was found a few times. The CDR3 is CSVTTGPYEQYF. In DNA, the CDR3 is TGCAGCGTTACGACAGGTCCCTACGAGCAGTACTTC. The rearrangement joins TRBV29-1 to TRBJ2-7; D possibly corresponds to TRBD1 (6 bases). There are 12 residues in the CDR3. V dropped 5 bases and J dropped 2 bases, with 10 bases sitting between them. Germline loops: CDR1 SQVTM, CDR2 ANQGSEA.